In this sample, the clone carrying this T cell receptor (beta chain) turned up once. The data belong to a study of blood T cell repertoires in COVID-19. In the study overall: Sites across the United States, Italy and Spain contributed samples from acute and convalescent COVID-19.

The CDR3 is made up of 16 amino acids. Germline loops: CDR1 MNHEY, CDR2 SMNVEV (reference sequence). Unmatched junction bases numbered 9, after V lost 5 bases and J lost 2 bases. Assay used: immunoSEQ multiplex PCR; TCRdb lists only in-frame clones, some missing. This table has about 98,000 clones, roughly 86% appearing once. Input material: peripheral blood. This receptor was taken from a man between 50 and 59 years old with acute or convalescent COVID-19. This rearrangement joins TRBV27 to TRBJ1-5, with 7 bases identical to TRBD1. The CDR3 DNA is TGTGCCAGCAGTCCTCTAACAGGGGTGGGCAATCAGCCCCAGCATTTT. Translating it yields CASSPLTGVGNQPQHF.